Below, 17 T cell receptor beta chains from the same sample are listed, as sequenced in a study of cytomegalovirus exposure and HLA in healthy donors. In the PCR, 60 Vbeta and 13 Jbeta primers were used. Profiled with immunoSEQ multiplex PCR; TCRdb holds only in-frame clones, not every one. The sample has some 150,000 clones, almost 80% seen once. Sequenced: PBMCs. These receptors all come from a woman in her forties or fifties in good health and CMV-seronegative.

There are a few counts of this clone. V gene TRBV30 combines with J gene TRBJ1-5, with D possibly being TRBD1 (5 bases). V was trimmed by 2 bases and J by 0 bases, leaving 11 bases between them. The germline V gene has CDR1 GTSNPN and CDR2 SVGIG (reference sequence). This CDR3 region has 15 residues. The CDR3 loop reads CAWSIDSNSNQPQHF. DNA for the CDR3: TGTGCCTGGAGTATCGACAGTAATAGCAATCAGCCCCAGCATTTT. The whole variable domain, filled in from reference TRBV30 and TRBJ1-5, reads SQTIHQWPATLVQPVGSPLSLECTVEGTSNPNLYWYRQAAGRGLQLLFYSVGIGQISSEVPQNLSASRPQDRQFILSSKKLLLSDSGFYLCAWSIDSNSNQPQHFGDGTRLSIL.

This chain links TRBV2 with TRBJ1-4; 8 positions match TRBD1. This CDR3 has 15 residues. Unmatched junction bases numbered 5, after V lost 4 bases and J lost 4 bases. Germline lookup yields CDR1 SNHLY and CDR2 FYNNEI. For the CDR3, the DNA is TGTGCCAGCAGTGCTGACAGGGGACTTAATGAAAAACTGTTTTTT. Its translation: CASSADRGLNEKLFF.

The chain uses TRBV19 and TRBJ2-1, with a tentative D call TRBD1 (5 bases). V lost 5 bases, J lost 3 bases, and 8 bases lay in between. CDR1 and CDR2 (germline): LNHDA, SQIVND (reference sequence). This CDR3 region has 13 residues. This chain's CDR3 is CASSQGNYNEQFF. DNA for the CDR3: TGTGCCAGTAGTCAGGGAAACTACAATGAGCAGTTCTTC.

The gene calls are TRBV28 and TRBJ2-7, with 13 bases fitting TRBD2. Germline trimming cut 1 base from V and 4 bases from J; bases unmatched to any gene: 4. CDR3 size: 16 residues. Per the germline V gene, CDR1 is MDHEN and CDR2 is SYDVKM. CDR3 DNA: TGTGCCAGCAGTTTATACCTGGGACTAGCGGGATACGAGCAGTACTTC. This codes for CASSLYLGLAGYEQYF.

The V gene is TRBV7-6, the J gene TRBJ1-2; TRBD1 is a possible D gene (6 bases). The CDR3 is 15 residues long. Deletions cut 4 bases from V and 4 bases from J, with 16 bases between. Per germline, CDR1 SGHVS and CDR2 FNYEAQ. DNA for the CDR3: TGTGCCAGCAGCTCTCTTGGGGGCACCTTCTATGGCTACACCTTC. This codes for CASSSLGGTFYGYTF.

The rearrangement joins TRBV28 to TRBJ2-7; TRBD2 matches 9 bases. Germline V gene sequence: CDR1 MDHEN, CDR2 SYDVKM. The CDR3 runs to 18 residues. J gave up 2 bases and V 5 bases, and 16 bases lay outside the gene matches. The CDR3 coding sequence is TGTGCCAGCAGTCCTATGGCGGGGGGGCGCGGGGTCCCCTACGAGCAGTACTTC. Residues: CASSPMAGGRGVPYEQYF.

The chain has TRBV4-1 and TRBJ2-3; no clear D. V was trimmed by 4 bases and J by 6 bases, leaving 8 bases between them. CDR3 length equals 12 residues. Germline CDR1 MGHRA, CDR2 YSYEKL. CDR3 loop: CASSLRADTQYF. For the CDR3, the DNA is TGCGCCAGCAGCCTGAGAGCGGATACGCAGTATTTT.

The chain recombines TRBV28 with TRBJ2-1; D is unclear. The V and J ends lost 8 bases and 0 bases respectively, with 11 bases between them. The germline CDR1 and CDR2 sequences are MDHEN and SYDVKM. The CDR3 consists of 14 residues. This chain's CDR3 is CASGAYRSYNEQFF. The CDR3 nucleotides are TGTGCCAGCGGAGCTTATCGCTCCTACAATGAGCAGTTCTTC.

CDR3 in amino acids: CASSQGVTGSSYEQYF. CDR3 sequence (DNA): TGCGCCAGCAGCCAAGGTGTGACAGGGAGCTCCTACGAGCAGTACTTC. This chain connects TRBV4-3 to TRBJ2-7; 7 bases line up with TRBD1. This CDR3 contains 16 residues. The V and J ends lost 1 base and 0 bases, in that order; junction bases with no gene match: 6. Germline CDR1 reads LGHNA; CDR2 reads YSLEER.

V is TRBV11-1 and J is TRBJ1-1, with 11 bases matching TRBD1. J lost 1 base, V lost 3 bases, and 4 bases had no gene match. Germline-derived CDR1 and CDR2 are SGHAT and FQDESV (reference sequence). The CDR3 is made up of 16 amino acids. The CDR3 protein is CASSLGQGVWNTEAFF. The CDR3 DNA follows: TGTGCCAGCAGCTTGGGACAGGGGGTTTGGAACACTGAAGCTTTCTTT.

This clone was picked up a small number of times. V usage is TRBV6-6 and J usage is TRBJ1-1, with D perhaps TRBD1 (6 bases). Germline assignment: CDR1 MNHNY and CDR2 SVGAGI (reference sequence). Trimming shortened V by 6 bases and J by 1 base, and 6 bases separated the two germline ends. The CDR3 has 12 amino acids. The CDR3 loop reads CASRTGNTEAFF. In DNA, the CDR3 is TGTGCCAGCAGGACAGGGAACACTGAAGCTTTCTTT.

This sequence joins TRBV4-3 and TRBJ1-5; 8 bases are a match to TRBD1. CDR3 length: 15 residues. Losses at the gene ends were 1 base for V and 6 bases for J; bases not matched to a gene: 5. Germline CDR1 LGHNA, CDR2 YSLEER. This chain's CDR3 is CASSQVQGAVQPQHF. CDR3 nucleotides: TGCGCCAGCAGCCAAGTTCAGGGGGCCGTTCAGCCCCAGCATTTT.

This sequence joins TRBV6-1 and TRBJ2-5; 9 bases are a match to TRBD1. Germline V lookup: CDR1 MNHNS, CDR2 SASEGT. The V and J ends lost 4 bases and 1 base, in that order; junction bases with no gene match: 7. The CDR3 spans 16 residues. The CDR3 DNA follows: TGTGCCAGCAGTGGAGCGGGACAGGGTCGCCAAGAGACCCAGTACTTC. Its translation: CASSGAGQGRQETQYF.

The CDR3 loop reads CASRLEQGTGELFF. The CDR3 region has the DNA TGTGCCAGCAGATTGGAACAGGGAACCGGGGAGCTGTTTTTT. The chain carries TRBV6-4 and TRBJ2-2; a possible D gene is TRBD1 (6 bases). Germline-derived CDR1 and CDR2 are MRHNA and SNTAGT. The ends were cut back, 6 bases at V and 5 bases at J, with 13 bases in the middle. CDR3 length equals 14 residues.

The chain joins TRBV18 to TRBJ2-7, with 8 bases that match TRBD1. The germline CDR1 and CDR2 sequences are KGHSH and LQKENI. This CDR3 region has 15 residues. The trim removed 5 bases at V and 3 bases at J, leaving 9 bases unmatched. The CDR3 here is CASSSPDRVRYEQYF. CDR3 in DNA: TGTGCCAGCTCATCGCCGGACAGGGTCCGCTACGAGCAGTACTTC.

The chain combines TRBV29-1 with TRBJ1-1; 7 positions agree with TRBD1. The V and J ends lost 8 bases and 0 bases, in that order; junction bases with no gene match: 9. The germline gives CDR1 SQVTM, CDR2 ANQGSEA. The CDR3 has 14 residues. The CDR3 sequence is CSSPGGIVNTEAFF. The CDR3 nucleotides read TGCAGCTCGCCAGGGGGGATCGTGAACACTGAAGCTTTCTTT.

A few counts support this clone. The V gene is TRBV5-6, the J gene TRBJ2-1; D unresolved. This CDR3 has 15 residues. Trimming pared 2 bases from V and 6 bases from J, leaving 15 bases between. Germline assignment: CDR1 SGHDT and CDR2 YYEEEE. CDR3 protein: CASSLKNTPGNEQFF. As DNA, the CDR3 is TGTGCCAGCAGCTTAAAGAACACCCCGGGCAATGAGCAGTTCTTC.